The text below deals with one TCR beta chain. Since a much larger clone is just one base distant, this may be a read error. The germline V and J ends were trimmed by 2 bases and 3 bases, with 9 bases remaining between them. The CDR3 extends over 13 amino acids. Germline-derived CDR1 and CDR2 are SGHKS and YYEKEE (reference sequence). The entry originates in a study of blood T cell repertoires in COVID-19. At the level of the study: Sites in the United States, Italy and Spain provided acute and convalescent COVID-19 samples.

Per the study methods: From reference gene primer amplification, estimates of nucleated cell counts were derived. This table comes from immunoSEQ multiplex PCR, and its TCRdb copy is limited to in-frame clones, with some not included. For V, J and clone size, that table is used; D and trimming come from the DNA. The sample yields about 500,000 clones, about 90% seen once. Donors were grouped by their self-reported clinical history. Either two negative PCRs, clearance, or symptom resolution qualified Cohort 3 donors as recovered. V usage is TRBV5-5 and J usage is TRBJ2-7; perhaps TRBD1 as D (5 bases). The TCR comes from a woman between 18 and 29 years old who had recovered from COVID-19. The sequencing input was PBMCs or T cells enriched from blood (not recorded which). The CDR3 here is CASSLDSFYEQYF. The CDR3 DNA sequence: TGTGCCAGCAGCTTAGACAGCTTCTACGAGCAGTACTTC.